This T cell receptor beta chain is drawn from a study of shared clonotypes between healthy human individuals. Study-level points and caveats: A limitation of the genetic and exposure-history diversity represented arose from few donors.

The test was conducted at deep level. Data came from immunoSEQ multiplex PCR; TCRdb stores just in-frame clones and leaves some out. The table includes more than 400,000 clones, approximately 82% detected once. With respect to this clone: As yet, its antigen is unknown.

Unmatched junction bases numbered 2, after V lost 0 bases and J lost 9 bases. The germline V gene encodes CDR1 SNHLY and CDR2 FYNNEI. The CDR3 is made up of 14 amino acids. This sequence was found in a woman aged 40 to 50 in good health. Some clones in this sample may be carry-over from other donors' samples. The sample was PBMCs. V gene TRBV2 combines with J gene TRBJ2-1, with 10 positions matching TRBD1. The CDR3 loop reads CASSEAGQGTEQFF. The CDR3 region has the DNA TGTGCCAGCAGTGAAGCGGGACAGGGGACTGAGCAGTTCTTC. Full variable domain (missing parts from reference TRBV2 and TRBJ2-1): EPEVTQTPSHQVTQMGQEVILRCVPISNHLYFYWYRQILGQKVEFLVSFYNNEISEKSEIFDDQFSVERPDGSNFTLKIRSTKLEDSAMYFCASSEAGQGTEQFFGPGTRLTVL.